Below are 21 T cell receptor beta chains sequenced from a single sample in a study of human T cells and chemical hapten exposure. It was unfractionated whole blood from which total RNA was extracted. From the 5' RACE reads, TCRdb called clonotypes with MiXCR, one entry per CDR3 protein. The top ten clones hold approximately 6.2% of a sample with 65,000 to 90,000 distinct CDR3 sequences, roughly 15% of them seen once. Receptors were obtained from a female donor in good health.

This clonotype came up a few times. The rearrangement links TRBV5-1 to TRBJ1-3, with 7 nucleotides matching TRBD1. This CDR3 has 17 amino acids. CDR1 is SGHRS, CDR2 YFSETQ, per germline. Trimming took 4 bases from V and 4 from J; bases not matched to a gene: 14. The CDR3: CASSPRGQGVFGNTIYF. The CDR3 nucleotides are TGCGCCAGCAGCCCAAGGGGGCAGGGGGTTTTCGGAAACACCATATATTTT.

Only a few counts were recorded for this clonotype. The rearrangement joins TRBV30 to TRBJ1-5; the D is unclear. The CDR3 is 15 amino acids. Germline V CDR1 and CDR2: GTSNPN, SVGIG (reference sequence). V lost 3 bases and J lost 0, with 12 bases in between. This CDR3 is CAWSLRVNSNQPQHF. The CDR3 coding sequence is TGTGCCTGGAGCCTGCGGGTTAATAGCAATCAGCCCCAGCATTTT.

The CDR3 DNA sequence: TGTGCCAGCAGTCCCGGTTTAAGCACAGATACGCAGTATTTT. This sequence encodes CASSPGLSTDTQYF. The rearrangement uses TRBV7-2 and TRBJ2-3; D remains ambiguous. CDR1 and CDR2 from the germline V gene are SGHTA and FQGNSA. V dropped 6 bases and J dropped 0 bases, with 10 bases sitting between them. This CDR3 spans 14 amino acids.

This rearrangement joins TRBV9 to TRBJ2-3, with D unresolved. Germline loops: CDR1 SGDLS, CDR2 YYNGEE. Trimming left V 4 bases short and J 5 bases short, with 11 bases between. The CDR3 contains 13 residues. The CDR3 here is CASSPRPGDTQYF. CDR3 DNA: TGTGCCAGCAGCCCCCGCCCCGGAGATACGCAGTATTTT.

This chain links TRBV7-2 with TRBJ2-1; D gene uncertain. This CDR3 spans 14 amino acids. V was cut by 4 bases and J by 15 bases, with 22 bases left in between. CDR1 and CDR2 (germline): SGHTA, FQGNSA. This CDR3 is CASSSFSERHLLFF. The CDR3 nucleotides are TGTGCCAGCAGCTCCTTTTCAGAGAGGCACCTCTTGTTCTTC.

This clonotype turned up a few times. V usage is TRBV28 and J usage is TRBJ2-7, with 7 bases identical to TRBD1. The CDR3 runs 14 residues. The V segment lost 7 bases and the J segment 4 bases; nucleotides outside the gene matches: 10. Germline assignment: CDR1 MDHEN and CDR2 SYDVKM. CDR3 region: CASTETGTDYEQYF. CDR3 coding DNA: TGTGCCAGCACCGAGACCGGGACAGATTACGAGCAGTACTTC.

This clonotype has ten or more counts. V gene TRBV20-1 combines with J gene TRBJ1-5; 8 nucleotides agree with TRBD1. Per the germline V gene, CDR1 is DFQATT and CDR2 is SNEGSKA (reference sequence). The CDR3 sequence is 14 residues long. The junction had 3 bases not matched to a gene; V was cut back by 0 bases and J by 5 bases. The CDR3 DNA is TGCAGTGCTAGAGAGGACAGGGAGCATCAGCCCCAGCATTTT. It codes for CSAREDREHQPQHF.

This clonotype turned up a few times. The J gene is TRBJ1-1, the V gene TRBV7-9, with D uncertain. Per the germline V gene, CDR1 is SEHNR and CDR2 is FQNEAQ (reference sequence). This CDR3 contains 14 residues. Trimming took off 1 base at V and 4 bases at J, with 10 bases between the two ends. This CDR3 reads CASSLEGWSTEAFF. The DNA of the CDR3 is TGTGCCAGCAGCTTAGAAGGATGGAGCACTGAAGCTTTCTTT.

This clonotype came up a few times. The chain couples TRBV10-3 to TRBJ2-5; either TRBD1 or TRBD2 may supply D (6 bases each). Germline values: CDR1 ENHRY, CDR2 SYGVKD. CDR3 length: 14 amino acids. Trimming shortened V by 2 bases and J by 3 bases, and 10 bases separated the two germline ends. CDR3 sequence: CAISEEGGKETQYF. The CDR3 DNA reads TGTGCCATCAGTGAGGAGGGGGGCAAAGAGACCCAGTACTTC.

This clonotype was detected a few times. The V call is TRBV29-1, the J call TRBJ2-7; D call uncertain. Trimming removed 4 bases at V and 4 bases at J, with 8 bases between. The germline V gene has CDR1 SQVTM and CDR2 ANQGSEA. The CDR3 sequence is 11 residues long. The CDR3 DNA reads as TGCAGCGTTGGAGAACAGTACGAGCAGTACTTC. Its translation: CSVGEQYEQYF.

The sample holds a few counts of this clonotype. The chain carries TRBV10-2 and TRBJ1-5, with 8 bases lining up with TRBD1. CDR3 length equals 17 residues. With 3 bases clipped from V and 5 bases from J, the junction kept 12 bases outside the gene matches. Per the germline V gene, CDR1 is WSHSY and CDR2 is SAAADI. DNA for the CDR3: TGCGCCAGCAGTGACCCCGTGGTAGGCAGGGGGCATCAGCCCCAGCATTTT. Its translation is CASSDPVVGRGHQPQHF.

The chain joins TRBV7-9 to TRBJ1-1; 8 bases are a match to TRBD1. Trimming at V came to 3 bases and at J to 4 bases, leaving 4 bases not matched to a gene. CDR3 size: 14 residues. Germline V gene lookup returns CDR1 SEHNR and CDR2 FQNEAQ (reference sequence). CDR3 nucleotide sequence: TGTGCCAGCAGCTTTGGACAGGGAGCCACTGAAGCTTTCTTT. Residues: CASSFGQGATEAFF. The whole variable domain, remainder taken from reference TRBV7-9 and TRBJ1-1, is DTGVSQNPRHKITKRGQNVTFRCDPISEHNRLYWYRQTLGQGPEFLTYFQNEAQLEKSRLLSDRFSAERPKGSFSTLEIQRTEQGDSAMYLCASSFGQGATEAFFGQGTRLTVV.

This clonotype turned up a few times. This chain links TRBV7-9 with TRBJ2-7; D might be TRBD2 (5 bases). V was cut by 5 bases and J by 2 bases, with 13 bases left in between. Germline values: CDR1 SEHNR, CDR2 FQNEAQ (reference sequence). The CDR3 is made up of 14 amino acids. The DNA for the CDR3 is TGTGCCAGCAGCCTGGACTGGGAAACCTACGAGCAGTACTTC. Translating it yields CASSLDWETYEQYF. The full variable domain, in which reference TRBV7-9 and TRBJ2-7 provide the parts outside the CDR3, is DTGVSQNPRHKITKRGQNVTFRCDPISEHNRLYWYRQTLGQGPEFLTYFQNEAQLEKSRLLSDRFSAERPKGSFSTLEIQRTEQGDSAMYLCASSLDWETYEQYFGPGTRLTVT.

The chain has TRBV10-2 and TRBJ2-2; 7 nucleotides line up with TRBD2. V lost 4 bases and J lost 6; bases outside the gene matches: 11. This CDR3 is built from 16 residues. The V gene's germline CDR1 is WSHSY and CDR2 SAAADI. Here the CDR3 reads CASSGRGGAGAGELFF. The DNA for the CDR3 is TGCGCCAGCAGTGGAAGAGGAGGGGCGGGAGCCGGGGAGCTGTTTTTT.

This chain links TRBV30 with TRBJ2-3; 7 positions agree with TRBD2. Germline CDR1 and CDR2: GTSNPN and SVGIG (reference sequence). The CDR3 is 15 residues long. With 3 bases clipped from V and 0 bases from J, the junction kept 6 bases outside the gene matches. CDR3 sequence reads: CAWSRASGSTDTQYF. The CDR3 DNA reads TGTGCCTGGAGCAGGGCTAGCGGTAGCACAGATACGCAGTATTTT.

This clonotype turned up a few times. J is TRBJ1-1 and V is TRBV5-1; D is perhaps TRBD1 (5 bases). V was pared by 0 bases and J by 1 base, with 10 bases between. This CDR3 has 15 residues. Germline-derived CDR1 and CDR2 are SGHRS and YFSETQ. CDR3 bases: TGCGCCAGCAGCTTGGAAGGGGCAGGGAACACTGAAGCTTTCTTT. Protein sequence: CASSLEGAGNTEAFF.

The chain uses TRBV9 and TRBJ1-6, with 7 positions matching TRBD1. CDR1 SGDLS and CDR2 YYNGEE come from the germline V gene. V gave up 0 bases and J gave up 5 bases; unmatched junction bases: 5. The CDR3 has 16 amino acids. CDR3 sequence (DNA): TGTGCCAGCAGCGTAGATTTGGGACAGAATAATTCACCCCTCCACTTT. Its translation: CASSVDLGQNNSPLHF.

The V gene is TRBV2, the J gene TRBJ2-1, with D possibly being TRBD1 or TRBD2 (6 bases each). The ends were cut back, 6 bases at V and 1 base at J, with 13 bases in the middle. This CDR3 has 15 residues. The germline V gene has CDR1 SNHLY and CDR2 FYNNEI. CDR3 protein: CASREGESSYNEQFF. The CDR3 DNA reads as TGTGCCAGCAGGGAGGGGGAGAGTTCCTACAATGAGCAGTTCTTC.

The chain links TRBV24-1 to TRBJ2-3, with 9 bases aligning to TRBD1. Per the germline V gene, CDR1 is KGHDR and CDR2 is SFDVKD. The CDR3 length is 17 residues. V gave up 3 bases and J gave up 4 bases; unmatched junction bases: 10. In DNA form, the CDR3 reads TGTGCCACCAGTGATCCATTGGACAGGGGCGCCGCAGATACGCAGTATTTT. Translating it yields CATSDPLDRGAADTQYF.

This chain connects TRBV7-2 to TRBJ1-4; TRBD1 agrees at 9 bases. The CDR3 is 15 amino acids. Looked up from germline, CDR1 is SGHTA and CDR2 is FQGNSA. The trim removed 3 bases at V and 8 bases at J, leaving 7 bases unmatched. CDR3 sequence (DNA): TGTGCCAGCAGCTTTTGGGGACAGGGTGGAGAAAAACTGTTTTTT. It encodes CASSFWGQGGEKLFF.

The chain couples TRBV7-2 to TRBJ1-2; D call uncertain. V was shortened by 1 base and J by 8 bases, with 8 bases between the two germline ends. Germline CDR1 SGHTA, CDR2 FQGNSA. The CDR3 is 12 residues long. As DNA, the CDR3 is TGTGCCAGCAGCTTAGACAAAGGGGGCTACACCTTC. Protein sequence: CASSLDKGGYTF.